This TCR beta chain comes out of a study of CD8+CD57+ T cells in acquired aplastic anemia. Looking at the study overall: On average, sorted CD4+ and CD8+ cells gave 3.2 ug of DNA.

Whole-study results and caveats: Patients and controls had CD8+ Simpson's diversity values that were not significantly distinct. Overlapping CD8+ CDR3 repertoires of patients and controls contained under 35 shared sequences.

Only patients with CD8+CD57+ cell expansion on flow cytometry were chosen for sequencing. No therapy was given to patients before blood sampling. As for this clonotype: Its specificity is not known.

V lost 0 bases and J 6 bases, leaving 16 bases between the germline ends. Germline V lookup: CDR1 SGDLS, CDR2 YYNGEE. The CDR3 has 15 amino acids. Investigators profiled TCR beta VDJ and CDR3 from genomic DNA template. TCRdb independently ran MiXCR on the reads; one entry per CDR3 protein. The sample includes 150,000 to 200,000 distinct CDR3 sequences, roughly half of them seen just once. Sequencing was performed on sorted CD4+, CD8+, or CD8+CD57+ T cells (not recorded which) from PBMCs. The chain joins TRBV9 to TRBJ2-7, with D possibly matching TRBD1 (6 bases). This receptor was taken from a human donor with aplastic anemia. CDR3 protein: CASSVGGYLGGEQYF. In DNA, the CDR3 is TGTGCCAGCAGCGTAGGCGGCTACCTAGGGGGCGAGCAGTACTTC.